This T cell receptor (beta chain) derives from a study of control samples from healthy donors and cancer patients. The repertoire was sequenced with immunoSEQ multiplex PCR; TCRdb's copy has only in-frame clones and lacks some. Of over 110,000 clones in the sample, about 85% were seen once. Per germline, CDR1 LNHNV and CDR2 YYDKDF (reference sequence). V lost 0 bases and J 10 bases, leaving 16 bases between the germline ends. The CDR3 runs to 16 residues. The chain combines TRBV15 with TRBJ1-6; D possibly corresponds to TRBD1 (6 bases). The sequence was obtained from a woman under 40 in good health. The source material was blood. CDR3 coding DNA: TGTGCCACCAGCAGAGATCGGGCAGGGGCGAGGTCACCCCTCCACTTT. Its translation: CATSRDRAGARSPLHF.